This section outlines one T cell receptor beta chain sequence together with its context. Its matching antigen is unknown. The data originate from a study of T cell responses to AZD1222 COVID-19 vaccine. Findings of the study overall: Possibly, clonal diversity was underestimated; donors were largely white British and included more females. CD4 TCRs linked to vaccination spanned spike, dominating at 160-218 and 743-854.

Data came from immunoSEQ multiplex PCR; TCRdb stores just in-frame clones and leaves some out. The sample has roughly 150,000 clones; approximately 90% are singletons. The CDR3 totals 15 residues. V gave up 5 bases and J gave up 8 bases; unmatched junction bases: 7. Germline lookup yields CDR1 SNHLY and CDR2 FYNNEI. The study pooled second doses at about 4 or about 12 weeks. The rearrangement joins TRBV2 to TRBJ2-1; 12 nucleotides match TRBD2. The sequenced sample was peripheral blood, obtained 28 days after the second AZD1222 dose. The receptor comes from an adult who received the AZD1222 COVID-19 vaccine. The CDR3 loop is CASSLAGGGTYEQFF. The CDR3, as DNA: TGTGCCAGCAGTCTAGCGGGAGGGGGTACGTATGAGCAGTTCTTC.